This T cell receptor (beta chain) was identified in a study of T-cell memory formation after mild COVID-19. The wider study: TCR clusters mostly belonged to single donors.

Germline V CDR1 and CDR2: MNHEY, SVGAGI. The CDR3 is 13 residues long. Between the trimmed V and J ends, which lost 2 bases and 8 bases, there was a span of 12 bases. This clonotype was detected once. TCRalpha and TCRbeta libraries used 5'RACE with constant-segment primers and UMIs. In TCRdb, the 5' RACE reads were re-called with MiXCR into one record per CDR3 protein. Among tens of thousands of distinct CDR3 sequences listed, roughly 25% were seen once. The sequence was collected from a man younger than 35 who had mild COVID-19 (a few samples of this study predate the infection). Cell type and time point are not known. Input material: PBMCs or a T cell subset sorted from them (not recorded which). The chain has TRBV6-5 and TRBJ1-1; the D is unclear. The CDR3 DNA reads as TGTGCCAGCAGTTACAGTGCGGAGAGGGAAGCTTTCTTT. Its protein product is CASSYSAEREAFF.